This section outlines one TCR beta chain sequence together with its context. Its specificity is unknown. This sample stems from a study of shared clonotypes between healthy human individuals. For the study at large: Participating donors consisted of two women and a few men aged 18 to 49.

Study conclusions and caveats: Around 4.9% of naive CD4 clonotypes were shared across a few donors. Clonotype sharing across donors was expected to vary with sequencing depth.

After removal of 4 bases from V and 3 bases from J, the junction contained 6 bases not matched to a gene. CDR3 size: 14 residues. Looked up from germline, CDR1 is MNHEY and CDR2 is SMNVEV (reference sequence). Authors' analysis steps: ImmunoSEQ supplied junction-only sequences lacking quality scores, so filtering was different. Some clones are missing from TCRdb's copy, which holds only in-frame ones; the method was immunoSEQ multiplex PCR. Clone size and V and J calls were adopted from that table, with D and trimming inferred from the DNA. The data hold over a million clones, with roughly 96% observed a single time.

The chain employs TRBV27 and TRBJ2-7; 7 bases agree with TRBD2. The TCR sequence derives from a man aged 25 to 40 in good health. The sequenced sample was naive CD4+ T cells sorted from blood. Subset here: CD45RA+ positively selected. The CDR3 DNA follows: TGTGCCAGCAGTTCACGGGACTACCACTACGAGCAGTACTTC. Amino acid sequence: CASSSRDYHYEQYF.